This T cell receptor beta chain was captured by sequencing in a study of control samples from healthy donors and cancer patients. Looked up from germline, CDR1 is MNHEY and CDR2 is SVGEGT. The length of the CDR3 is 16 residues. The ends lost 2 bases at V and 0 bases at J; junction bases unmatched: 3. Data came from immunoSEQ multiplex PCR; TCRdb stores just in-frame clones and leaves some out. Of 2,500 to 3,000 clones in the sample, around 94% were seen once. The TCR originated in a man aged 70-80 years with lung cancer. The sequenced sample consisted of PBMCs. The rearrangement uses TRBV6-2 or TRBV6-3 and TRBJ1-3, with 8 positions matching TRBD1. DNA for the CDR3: TGTGCCAGCAGTTACCAGACAGGGGCCTCTGGAAACACCATATATTTT. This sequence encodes CASSYQTGASGNTIYF.